Shown below are 28 T cell receptor beta chains from a single sample sequenced in a study of chemoradiotherapy in HPV16-positive cancers (dated by TCRdb to between 2020 and 2023). Libraries were prepared through the immunoSEQ multiplex PCR assay. TCRdb re-hosts the immuneACCESS table, in-frame sequences only. Its copies lack some clones; in the studies checked, an unresolved V gene accounts for under half of them, and the cause for the rest is not known. The sample table holds around 8,800 clones, of which roughly four fifths were seen once. The top ten constitute about 37% of the sample. Here the sequenced sample was tumor tissue, taken from a patient who underwent chemoradiotherapy. Every receptor here comes from a human donor with HPV-associated anogenital cancer.

The rearrangement joins TRBV9 to TRBJ1-6, with a possible D match to TRBD1 (5 bases). The CDR3 is 13 amino acids. Germline V gene sequence: CDR1 SGDLS, CDR2 YYNGEE. Trimming removed 5 bases from V and 6 bases from J, with 9 bases in between. The CDR3 loop reads CASRAQVNSPLHF. The DNA of the CDR3 is TGTGCCAGCAGGGCACAGGTTAATTCACCCCTCCACTTT.

This chain connects TRBV2 to TRBJ1-1; D might be TRBD1 (6 bases). Germline V gene lookup returns CDR1 SNHLY and CDR2 FYNNEI. The CDR3 has 14 amino acids. With 6 bases removed from V and 0 bases from J, the gap between germline ends came to 11 bases. The CDR3 is CASSKDRMNTEAFF. The CDR3 nucleotides read TGTGCCAGCAGCAAGGACAGAATGAACACTGAAGCTTTCTTT.

J is TRBJ2-1 and V is TRBV5-1, with D tentatively TRBD2 (6 bases). Per germline, CDR1 SGHRS and CDR2 YFSETQ. V lost 6 bases to trimming and J lost 2 bases, with 12 bases between them. This CDR3 has 14 amino acids. This CDR3 is CASTVGGTYNEQFF. The CDR3 coding sequence is TGCGCCAGCACGGTGGGGGGAACCTACAATGAGCAGTTCTTC.

V is TRBV4-1 and J is TRBJ2-5; no firm D call. CDR1 and CDR2 from the germline V gene are MGHRA and YSYEKL. V lost 4 bases and J 4 bases, leaving 10 bases between the germline ends. The CDR3 is made up of 13 amino acids. CDR3 sequence reads: CASSRWKRETQYF. CDR3 nucleotides: TGCGCCAGCAGCCGGTGGAAGAGAGAGACCCAGTACTTC.

V usage is TRBV18 and J usage is TRBJ1-6; D not resolved. The CDR3 runs to 15 residues. Germline CDR1 and CDR2: KGHSH and LQKENI. V dropped 3 bases and J dropped 9 bases, with 15 bases sitting between them. Here the CDR3 reads CASSPTSTRGSPLHF. The CDR3 DNA is TGTGCCAGCTCACCTACCTCCACTCGGGGTTCACCCCTCCACTTT. The full variable domain, with the rest looked up from reference TRBV18 and TRBJ1-6, is NAGVMQNPRHLVRRRGQEARLRCSPMKGHSHVYWYRQLPEEGLKFMVYLQKENIIDESGMPKERFSAEFPKEGPSILRIQQVVRGDSAAYFCASSPTSTRGSPLHFGNGTRLTVT.

CDR3 coding DNA: TGCGCCAGCAGCCAAGGGGTCTCGTCAGGGGCCAACGTCCTGACTTTC. Protein sequence: CASSQGVSSGANVLTF. V and J are TRBV4-3 and TRBJ2-6, with D hard to call. The CDR3 covers 16 residues. Trimming stripped 1 base from V and 4 bases from J, with 11 bases between. Per the germline V gene, CDR1 is LGHNA and CDR2 is YSLEER.

The V gene is TRBV14, the J gene TRBJ1-6, with 7 bases that match TRBD1. V shed 4 bases, J shed 12 bases, and the junction held 6 bases outside the gene matches. The CDR3 has 13 amino acids. CDR1 is SGHDN, CDR2 FVKESK, per germline. The CDR3 DNA follows: TGTGCCAGCAGCCTAGTGCGACAGGGACCCCTCCACTTT. Translation: CASSLVRQGPLHF. The whole variable domain, remainder taken from reference TRBV14 and TRBJ1-6, is EAGVTQFPSHSVIEKGQTVTLRCDPISGHDNLYWYRRVMGKEIKFLLHFVKESKQDESGMPNNRFLAERTGGTYSTLKVQPAELEDSGVYFCASSLVRQGPLHFGNGTRLTVT.

This clone was detected once. The CDR3 DNA sequence: TGCGCCAGCAGTAAACAGGGAAGGATGAACACTGAAGCTTTCTTT. Translated, it gives CASSKQGRMNTEAFF. This chain uses TRBV4-3 with TRBJ1-1; D may be TRBD1 (6 bases). The CDR3 contains 15 residues. Germline V gene data show CDR1 as LGHNA and CDR2 as YSLEER. V was pared by 6 bases and J by 0 bases, with 14 bases between.

This clone is large within its sample. This chain links TRBV7-2 with TRBJ1-3; D remains ambiguous. Germline V gene data show CDR1 as SGHTA and CDR2 as FQGNSA. V shed 3 bases and J shed 1 base, with 7 bases lying between them. CDR3 size: 14 residues. The chain's CDR3 is CASSFDGSGNTIYF. The CDR3 DNA reads TGTGCCAGCAGCTTTGACGGTTCTGGAAACACCATATATTTT. The full variable domain, completed using reference TRBV7-2 and TRBJ1-3, is GAGVSQSPSNKVTEKGKDVELRCDPISGHTALYWYRQSLGQGLEFLIYFQGNSAPDKSGLPSDRFSAERTGGSVSTLTIQRTQQEDSAVYLCASSFDGSGNTIYFGEGSWLTVV.

The chain links TRBV10-1 to TRBJ2-5; 7 nucleotides line up with TRBD2. Losses at the gene ends were 4 bases for V and 2 bases for J; bases not matched to a gene: 4. This CDR3 region has 14 residues. Germline V gene lookup returns CDR1 WNHNN and CDR2 SYGVQD (reference sequence). CDR3 in amino acids: CASSGGLPQETQYF. CDR3 DNA: TGCGCCAGCAGTGGGGGACTACCACAAGAGACCCAGTACTTC.

The gene calls are TRBV6-4 and TRBJ2-1; 10 bases fit TRBD2. Germline trimming cut 3 bases from V and 7 bases from J; bases unmatched to any gene: 6. There are 15 residues in the CDR3. Looked up from germline, CDR1 is MRHNA and CDR2 is SNTAGT. For the CDR3, the DNA is TGTGCCAGCAGTGAGGGGACTAGCGTCGCGAATGAGCAGTTCTTC. As protein: CASSEGTSVANEQFF.

CDR3 in DNA: TGTGCCAGCAGCTTCCCCAGCGGGGGGGTGCTCAGCTCCTACAATGAGCAGTTCTTC. This codes for CASSFPSGGVLSSYNEQFF. The chain uses TRBV7-2 and TRBJ2-1, with 10 bases aligning to TRBD2. This CDR3 contains 19 residues. V lost 3 bases and J lost 0; bases outside the gene matches: 11. The germline V gene has CDR1 SGHTA and CDR2 FQGNSA. Full variable domain (rest looked up from reference TRBV7-2 and TRBJ2-1): GAGVSQSPSNKVTEKGKDVELRCDPISGHTALYWYRQSLGQGLEFLIYFQGNSAPDKSGLPSDRFSAERTGGSVSTLTIQRTQQEDSAVYLCASSFPSGGVLSSYNEQFFGPGTRLTVL.

The V gene is TRBV2, the J gene TRBJ2-7; TRBD1 aligns across 7 bases. V was pared by 8 bases and J by 1 base, with 8 bases of the junction left unmatched. Germline V gives CDR1 SNHLY, CDR2 FYNNEI. The CDR3 covers 14 residues. The CDR3 spells CASLGNRGSYEQYF. The CDR3 region has the DNA TGTGCCAGCCTCGGGAACAGGGGTTCCTACGAGCAGTACTTC.

This sequence joins TRBV2 and TRBJ1-2; D gene ambiguous. Trimming cost V 8 bases and J 9 bases, with 19 bases left between them. This CDR3 spans 13 amino acids. Germline values: CDR1 SNHLY, CDR2 FYNNEI. The CDR3 DNA reads as TGTGCCAGCTCCATGAATCCTTCGGTGAGCTACACCTTC. Translation gives CASSMNPSVSYTF.

The chain employs TRBV7-9 and TRBJ1-1; D remains ambiguous. The CDR3 runs to 13 residues. Between the trimmed V and J ends, which lost 5 bases and 3 bases, there was a span of 10 bases. Germline V lookup: CDR1 SEHNR, CDR2 FQNEAQ (reference sequence). The CDR3 is CASSPVGDTEAFF. CDR3 DNA: TGTGCCAGCAGCCCAGTGGGAGACACTGAAGCTTTCTTT.

This clone is a singleton in its sample. The chain recombines TRBV7-6 with TRBJ1-3; D might be TRBD1 (5 bases). Germline-derived CDR1 and CDR2 are SGHVS and FNYEAQ. Trimming removed 6 bases at V and 3 bases at J, with 18 bases between. The CDR3 has 16 residues. CDR3 bases: TGTGCCAGCAGTTCCCCCCTAGGGGCAGGTGGAAACACCATATATTTT. Translating it yields CASSSPLGAGGNTIYF.

The genes are TRBV14 and TRBJ2-1; the D gene is possibly TRBD2 (6 bases). The V gene lost 4 bases and the J gene lost 9 bases, with 19 bases spanning the gap. This CDR3 has 15 residues. Per the germline V gene, CDR1 is SGHDN and CDR2 is FVKESK. The CDR3 bases are TGTGCCAGCAGCCGAAGACTAGGCGGCGCTGGTGAGCAGTTCTTC. As protein: CASSRRLGGAGEQFF. Using reference TRBV14 and TRBJ2-1 for the parts outside the CDR3, the full variable domain is EAGVTQFPSHSVIEKGQTVTLRCDPISGHDNLYWYRRVMGKEIKFLLHFVKESKQDESGMPNNRFLAERTGGTYSTLKVQPAELEDSGVYFCASSRRLGGAGEQFFGPGTRLTVL.

CDR3 coding DNA: TGTGCCAGCAGCAAACAGGGGGCGGCGGAGCAGTACTTC. Encoded protein: CASSKQGAAEQYF. V and J are TRBV6-5 and TRBJ2-7; 9 bases match TRBD1. The ends lost 6 bases at V and 7 bases at J; junction bases unmatched: 7. This CDR3 is 13 amino acids long. The germline V gene encodes CDR1 MNHEY and CDR2 SVGAGI.

The chain uses TRBV7-2 and TRBJ1-2; 7 bases agree with TRBD1. The CDR3 has 14 amino acids. Germline CDR1 reads SGHTA; CDR2 reads FQGNSA. V shed 5 bases, J shed 4 bases, and the junction held 7 bases outside the gene matches. DNA of the CDR3: TGTGCCAGCAGCCAACCGGGACAGCGCTATGGCTACACCTTC. Protein product: CASSQPGQRYGYTF.

The J gene is TRBJ1-3, the V gene TRBV7-9; unclear D gene. In germline, CDR1 is SEHNR, CDR2 FQNEAQ (reference sequence). The CDR3 covers 14 residues. Trimming took off 5 bases at V and 6 bases at J, with 14 bases between the two ends. The CDR3: CASSPTDRENTIYF. The CDR3 DNA sequence: TGTGCCAGCAGCCCCACAGATCGGGAAAACACCATATATTTT.

V gene TRBV25-1 combines with J gene TRBJ1-1, with TRBD1 matching 9 bases. V dropped 7 bases and J dropped 1; count of bases not matched to a gene: 7. CDR1 MGHDK and CDR2 SYGVNS come from the germline V gene. The CDR3 totals 15 residues. The CDR3 nucleotides read TGTGCCAGCAAGCGACCGGGACAGGGGAACACTGAAGCTTTCTTT. It codes for CASKRPGQGNTEAFF.

The V gene is TRBV5-6, the J gene TRBJ1-2; D ambiguous. Germline CDR1 SGHDT, CDR2 YYEEEE. The CDR3 has 14 residues. V lost 6 bases to trimming and J lost 0 bases, with 12 bases between them. For the CDR3, the DNA is TGTGCCAGCAAACGCGCCGGGGCTAACTATGGCTACACCTTC. The encoded protein is CASKRAGANYGYTF.

The chain is built from TRBV7-8 and TRBJ2-3; D might be TRBD1 (5 bases). Germline CDR1 SGHVS, CDR2 FQNEAQ. The CDR3 runs 13 residues. The V end was cut by 2 bases, the J end by 3 bases, with 6 bases between. The DNA of the CDR3 is TGTGCCAGCAGCTTACACAGGACAGATACGCAGTATTTT. This encodes CASSLHRTDTQYF.

A few counts support this clone. The J gene is TRBJ1-2, the V gene TRBV14; TRBD1 might be the D (5 bases). V lost 4 bases to trimming and J lost 2 bases, with 14 bases between them. The CDR3 is 15 residues long. In germline, CDR1 is SGHDN, CDR2 FVKESK. For the CDR3, the DNA is TGTGCCAGCAGCCGCCATTTGACAGCGAACTATGGCTACACCTTC. It codes for CASSRHLTANYGYTF.

This clone was seen more than once but under ten times. This chain uses TRBV10-2 with TRBJ1-3; no clear D. The CDR3 loop spans 16 amino acids. CDR1 and CDR2 (germline): WSHSY, SAAADI. V lost 0 bases and J 2 bases, leaving 11 bases between the germline ends. The CDR3 coding sequence is TGCGCCAGCAGTGAGTCACCGACGGGGACTGGAAACACCATATATTTT. Translating gives CASSESPTGTGNTIYF.

The rearrangement joins TRBV21-1 to TRBJ2-7; the table's D call of TRBD2 was not tested on the DNA. TRBV21-1 is described as a pseudogene. CDR3 length: 14 residues. The CDR3 loop reads CASSSGGSSNEQYF. CDR3 in DNA: TGTGCCAGCAGCAGCGGCGGGAGTTCCAACGAGCAGTACTTC.

The chain couples TRBV6-4 to TRBJ2-5; no clear D gene. Trimming left V 8 bases short and J 5 bases short, with 15 bases between. This CDR3 has 13 residues. Germline CDR1 MRHNA, CDR2 SNTAGT. The CDR3 DNA follows: TGTGCCAGCTGTCCTTGGGATTTCGAGACCCAGTACTTC. It is translated as CASCPWDFETQYF.

V is TRBV20-1 and J is TRBJ1-3; D is perhaps TRBD1 (5 bases). The length of the CDR3 is 11 residues. Germline CDR1 and CDR2: DFQATT and SNEGSKA (reference sequence). V was shortened by 6 bases and J by 7 bases, with 10 bases between the two germline ends. In DNA, the CDR3 is TGCAGTGCCCCCTGGGGCAACACCATATATTTT. It specifies CSAPWGNTIYF.